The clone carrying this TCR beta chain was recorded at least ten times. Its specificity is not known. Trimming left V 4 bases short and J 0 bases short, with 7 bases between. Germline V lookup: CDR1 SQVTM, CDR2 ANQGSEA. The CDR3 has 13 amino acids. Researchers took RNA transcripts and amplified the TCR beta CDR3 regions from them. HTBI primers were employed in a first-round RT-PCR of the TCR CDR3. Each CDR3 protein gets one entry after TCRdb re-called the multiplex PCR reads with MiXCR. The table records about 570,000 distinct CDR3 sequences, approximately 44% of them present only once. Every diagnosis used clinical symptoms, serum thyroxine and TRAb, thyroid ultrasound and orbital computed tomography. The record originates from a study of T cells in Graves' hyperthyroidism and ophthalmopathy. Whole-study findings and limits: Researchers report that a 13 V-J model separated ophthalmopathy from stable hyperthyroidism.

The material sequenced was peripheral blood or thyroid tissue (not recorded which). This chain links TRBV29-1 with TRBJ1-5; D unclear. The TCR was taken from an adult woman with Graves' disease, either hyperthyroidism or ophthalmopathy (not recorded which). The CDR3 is CSVGQDSNQPQHF. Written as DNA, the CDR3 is TGCAGCGTTGGTCAGGATAGCAATCAGCCCCAGCATTTT. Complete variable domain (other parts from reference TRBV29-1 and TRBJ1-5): SAVISQKPSRDICQRGTSLTIQCQVDSQVTMMFWYRQQPGQSLTLIATANQGSEATYESGFVIDKFPISRPNLTFSTLTVSNMSPEDSSIYLCSVGQDSNQPQHFGDGTRLSIL.